Here is one T cell receptor (beta chain) with its context. The CDR3 consists of 15 residues. CDR1 and CDR2 from the germline V gene are LNHDA and SQIVND (reference sequence). The V and J ends lost 10 bases and 2 bases, in that order; junction bases with no gene match: 13. The sample belongs to a study of blood T cell repertoires in COVID-19. Study in general: Samples came from the United States, Italy and Spain, spanning acute and convalescent COVID-19. Sample material is recorded as cDNA or gDNA derived from T cells, B-cell-depleted T cells, or PBMCs.

Method: immunoSEQ multiplex PCR; TCRdb's copy keeps in-frame clones and lacks some. The data hold 160,000 or so clones, with about 87% observed a single time. Material for sequencing was peripheral blood. This rearrangement joins TRBV19 to TRBJ1-1, with 7 positions matching TRBD1. The clonotype was recovered from a woman aged 45-65 years with acute or convalescent COVID-19. The CDR3 region has the DNA TGTGCCACCCTAAAAGGGGGCGGTTTCAACACTGAAGCTTTCTTT. The encoded protein is CATLKGGGFNTEAFF.